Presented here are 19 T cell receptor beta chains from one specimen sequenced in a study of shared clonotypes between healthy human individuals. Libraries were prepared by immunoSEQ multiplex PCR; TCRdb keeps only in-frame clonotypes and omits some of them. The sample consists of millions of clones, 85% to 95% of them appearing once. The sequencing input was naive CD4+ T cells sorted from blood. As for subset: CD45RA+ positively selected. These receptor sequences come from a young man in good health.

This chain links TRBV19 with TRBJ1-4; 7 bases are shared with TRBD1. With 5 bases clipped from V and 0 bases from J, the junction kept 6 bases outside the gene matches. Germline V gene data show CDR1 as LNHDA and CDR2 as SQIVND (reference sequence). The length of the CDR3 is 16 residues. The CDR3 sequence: CASSARTGPTNEKLFF. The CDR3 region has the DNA TGTGCCAGTAGTGCTAGGACAGGACCAACTAATGAAAAACTGTTTTTT.

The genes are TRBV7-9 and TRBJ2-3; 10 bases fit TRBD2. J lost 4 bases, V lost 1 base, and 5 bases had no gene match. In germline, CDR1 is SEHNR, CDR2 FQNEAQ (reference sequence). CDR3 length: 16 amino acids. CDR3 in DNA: TGTGCCAGCAGCTTAGGAGCGGGAGGGCCCCCAGATACGCAGTATTTT. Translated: CASSLGAGGPPDTQYF.

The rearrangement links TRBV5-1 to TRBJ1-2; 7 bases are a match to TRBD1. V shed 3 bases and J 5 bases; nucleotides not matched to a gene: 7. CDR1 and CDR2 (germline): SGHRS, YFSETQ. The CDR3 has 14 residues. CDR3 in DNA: TGCGCCAGCAGCTCCGGGGACAGAGGGTATGGCTACACCTTC. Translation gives CASSSGDRGYGYTF.

The CDR3: CASRGGGLMNTEAFF. The DNA of the CDR3 is TGTGCCAGCAGAGGGGGGGGTTTGATGAACACTGAAGCTTTCTTT. The V gene is TRBV6-6, the J gene TRBJ1-1, with a tentative D call TRBD1 (6 bases). The CDR3 runs 15 residues. Per the germline V gene, CDR1 is MNHNY and CDR2 is SVGAGI (reference sequence). V was cut by 6 bases and J by 0 bases, with 14 bases left in between.

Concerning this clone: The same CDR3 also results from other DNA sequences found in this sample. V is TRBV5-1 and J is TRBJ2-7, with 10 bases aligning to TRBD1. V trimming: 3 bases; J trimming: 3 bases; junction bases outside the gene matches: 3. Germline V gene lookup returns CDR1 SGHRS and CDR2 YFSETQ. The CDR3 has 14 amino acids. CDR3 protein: CASSSTGGSYEQYF. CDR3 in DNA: TGCGCCAGCAGCTCGACAGGGGGCAGCTACGAGCAGTACTTC.

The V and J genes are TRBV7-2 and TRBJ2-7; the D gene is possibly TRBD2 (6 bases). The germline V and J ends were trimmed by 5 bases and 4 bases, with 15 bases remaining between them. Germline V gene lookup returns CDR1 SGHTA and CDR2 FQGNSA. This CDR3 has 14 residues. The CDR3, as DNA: TGTGCCAGCAGCAAGGGACTGACGAAATACGAGCAGTACTTC. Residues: CASSKGLTKYEQYF.

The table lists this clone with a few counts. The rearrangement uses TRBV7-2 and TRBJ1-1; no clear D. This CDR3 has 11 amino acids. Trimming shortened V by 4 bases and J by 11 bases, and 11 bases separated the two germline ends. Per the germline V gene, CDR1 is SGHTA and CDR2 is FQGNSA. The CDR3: CASSSQILAFF. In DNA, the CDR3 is TGTGCCAGCAGCTCTCAGATCCTGGCTTTCTTT. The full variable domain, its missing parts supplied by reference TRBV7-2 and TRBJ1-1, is GAGVSQSPSNKVTEKGKDVELRCDPISGHTALYWYRQSLGQGLEFLIYFQGNSAPDKSGLPSDRFSAERTGGSVSTLTIQRTQQEDSAVYLCASSSQILAFFGQGTRLTVV.

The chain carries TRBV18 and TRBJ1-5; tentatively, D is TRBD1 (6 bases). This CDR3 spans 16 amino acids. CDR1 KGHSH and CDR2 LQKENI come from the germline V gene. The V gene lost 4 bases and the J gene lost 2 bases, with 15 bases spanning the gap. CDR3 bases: TGTGCCAGCTCACGGACAGCCCTGGGTGGCAATCAGCCCCAGCATTTT. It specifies CASSRTALGGNQPQHF.

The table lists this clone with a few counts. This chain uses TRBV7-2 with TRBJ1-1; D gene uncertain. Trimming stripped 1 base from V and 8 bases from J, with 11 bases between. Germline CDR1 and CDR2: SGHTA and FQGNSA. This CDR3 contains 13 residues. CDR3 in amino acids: CASSLVGSTEAFF. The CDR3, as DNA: TGTGCCAGCAGCTTAGTAGGTAGCACCGAAGCTTTCTTT.

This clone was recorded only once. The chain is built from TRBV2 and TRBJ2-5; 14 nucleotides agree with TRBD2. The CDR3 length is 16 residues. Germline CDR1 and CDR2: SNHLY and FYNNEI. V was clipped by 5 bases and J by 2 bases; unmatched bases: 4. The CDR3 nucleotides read TGTGCCAGCAGTCGGACTAGCGGGGGGTTGCAAGAGACCCAGTACTTC. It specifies CASSRTSGGLQETQYF.

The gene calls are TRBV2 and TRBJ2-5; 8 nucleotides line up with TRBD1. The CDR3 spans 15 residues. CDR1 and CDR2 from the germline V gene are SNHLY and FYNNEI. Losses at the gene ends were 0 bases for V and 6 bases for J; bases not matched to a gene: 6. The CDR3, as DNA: TGTGCCAGCAGTGAAGCACCCGGACAGGGTCAGACCCAGTACTTC. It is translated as CASSEAPGQGQTQYF.

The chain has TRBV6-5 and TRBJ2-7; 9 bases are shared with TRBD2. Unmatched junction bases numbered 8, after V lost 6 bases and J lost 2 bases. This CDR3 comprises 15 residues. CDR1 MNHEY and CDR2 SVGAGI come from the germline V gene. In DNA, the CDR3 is TGTGCCAGCAGCCGGAGCGGGGGGCGTACCTACGAGCAGTACTTC. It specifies CASSRSGGRTYEQYF.

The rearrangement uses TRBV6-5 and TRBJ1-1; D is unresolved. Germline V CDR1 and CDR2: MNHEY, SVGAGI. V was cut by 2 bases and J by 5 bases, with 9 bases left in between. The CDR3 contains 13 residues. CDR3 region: CASSYLGQTEAFF. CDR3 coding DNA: TGTGCCAGCAGTTACCTCGGGCAAACTGAAGCTTTCTTT.

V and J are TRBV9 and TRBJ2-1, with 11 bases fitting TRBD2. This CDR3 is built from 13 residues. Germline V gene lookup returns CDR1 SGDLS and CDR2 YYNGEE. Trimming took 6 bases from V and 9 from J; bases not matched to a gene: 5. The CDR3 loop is CASTNSGRGEQFF. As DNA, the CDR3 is TGTGCCAGCACGAATAGCGGGAGGGGTGAGCAGTTCTTC.

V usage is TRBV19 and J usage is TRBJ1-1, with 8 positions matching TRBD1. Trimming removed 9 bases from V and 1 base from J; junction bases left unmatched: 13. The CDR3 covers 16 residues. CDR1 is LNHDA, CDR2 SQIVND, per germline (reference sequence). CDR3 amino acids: CASLGGRGQGNTEAFF. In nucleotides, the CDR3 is TGTGCCAGCTTAGGGGGACGTGGACAGGGGAACACTGAAGCTTTCTTT.

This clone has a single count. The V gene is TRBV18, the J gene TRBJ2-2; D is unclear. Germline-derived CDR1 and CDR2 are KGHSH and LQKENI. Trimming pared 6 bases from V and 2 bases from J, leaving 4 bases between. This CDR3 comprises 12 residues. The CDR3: CASSHNTGELFF. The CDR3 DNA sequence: TGTGCCAGCTCCCATAACACCGGGGAGCTGTTTTTT.

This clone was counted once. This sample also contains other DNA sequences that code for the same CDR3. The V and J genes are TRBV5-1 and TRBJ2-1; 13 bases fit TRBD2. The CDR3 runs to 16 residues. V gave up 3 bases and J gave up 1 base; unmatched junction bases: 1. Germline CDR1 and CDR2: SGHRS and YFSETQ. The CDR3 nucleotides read TGCGCCAGCAGCTCGGGACTAGCGGGGTCCTACAATGAGCAGTTCTTC. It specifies CASSSGLAGSYNEQFF.

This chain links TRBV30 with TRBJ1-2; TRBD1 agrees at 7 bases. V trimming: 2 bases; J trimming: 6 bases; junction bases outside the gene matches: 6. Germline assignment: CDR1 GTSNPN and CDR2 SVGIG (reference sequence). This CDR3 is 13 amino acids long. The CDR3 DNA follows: TGTGCCTGGAGTCAGGGGGGGAGTGATGGCTACACCTTC. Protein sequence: CAWSQGGSDGYTF.

The CDR3 region has the DNA TGTGCCAGCACGCTTGAAAACACCATATATTTT. It codes for CASTLENTIYF. The chain has TRBV6-1 and TRBJ1-3; D is ambiguous. Deletions cut 7 bases from V and 6 bases from J, with 7 bases between. The CDR3 has 11 residues. Germline V gene data show CDR1 as MNHNS and CDR2 as SASEGT.